The rows below give T cell receptor beta chains drawn from one sample of a study of T cell responses to AZD1222 COVID-19 vaccine. Profiled with immunoSEQ multiplex PCR; TCRdb holds only in-frame clones, not every one. There are 95,000 to 150,000 clones in the sample; 75% to 90% occur only once, and approximately 3.1% lies in the top ten. Sequenced material: peripheral blood, taken on day 0 of AZD1222 vaccination. These receptors were obtained from an adult in good health. Each CDR3 is given with its conserved first and last residue. The D gene is left open where the match is weak. Not all rows give a size; the values are once, few, many and, for expanded clones, a class.

size	J	length	V	D	CDR3	DNA
-	TRBJ2-7	13	TRBV4-2	-	CASSLGTGYEQYF	TGTGCCAGCAGCCTGGGGACGGGCTACGAGCAGTACTTC
-	TRBJ2-7	14	TRBV30	-	CAWQPGLTTGEQYF	TGTGCCTGGCAACCGGGACTCACGACTGGCGAGCAGTACTTC
-	TRBJ2-2	13	TRBV30	-	CAWSALNTGELFF	TGTGCCTGGAGTGCCCTAAACACCGGGGAGCTGTTTTTT
-	TRBJ1-2	12	TRBV6-2/TRBV6-3	-	CASSRAERGYTF	TGTGCCAGCAGTCGGGCAGAACGAGGCTACACCTTC
-	TRBJ2-5	16	TRBV27	-	CASSRSGPPRVETQYF	TGTGCCAGCAGCCGCTCCGGGCCCCCAAGGGTAGAGACCCAGTACTTC
-	TRBJ2-2	16	TRBV19	TRBD1	CASSLGQGAGTGELFF	TGTGCCAGTAGTCTCGGACAGGGGGCGGGCACCGGGGAGCTGTTTTTT
-	TRBJ1-5	16	TRBV24-1	TRBD1	CATSDLGTGGNQPQHF	TGTGCCACCAGTGATTTAGGGACAGGGGGTAATCAGCCCCAGCATTTT
-	TRBJ1-6	15	TRBV11-2	-	CASSDRSSYNSPLHF	TGTGCCAGCAGCGACCGGAGCTCCTATAATTCACCCCTCCACTTT
-	TRBJ1-4	14	TRBV5-1	TRBD1	CASSSDRDNEKLFF	TGCGCCAGCAGCTCGGACAGGGACAATGAAAAACTGTTTTTT
-	TRBJ1-2	16	TRBV4-3	-	CASSQDSDSRGDGYTF	TGCGCCAGCAGCCAAGATAGTGATTCGAGGGGAGACGGCTACACCTTC
-	TRBJ2-3	13	TRBV6-4	-	CASSGERGDTQYF	TGTGCCAGCAGTGGGGAACGGGGGGATACGCAGTATTTT
-	TRBJ2-7	16	TRBV6-2/TRBV6-3	TRBD1	CASSWLDRGKSYEQYF	TGTGCCAGCAGTTGGCTTGACAGGGGAAAATCCTACGAGCAGTACTTC
once	TRBJ2-7	14	TRBV19	TRBD2	CASSPGLANYEQYF	TGTGCCAGTAGTCCTGGACTAGCGAACTACGAGCAGTACTTC
-	TRBJ1-3	12	TRBV2	-	CASRLSGHTIYF	TGTGCCAGCAGGTTATCCGGGCACACCATATATTTT
-	TRBJ1-1	13	TRBV6-2/TRBV6-3	-	CASSYRPNTEAFF	TGTGCCAGCAGTTACAGACCGAACACTGAAGCTTTCTTT
once	TRBJ1-2	22	TRBV28	-	CASSSRWTLTLQELGANYGYTF	TGTGCCAGCAGTTCCCGTTGGACACTAACGCTCCAGGAACTGGGGGCTAACTATGGCTACACCTTC
-	TRBJ1-2	14	TRBV10-2	-	CASVPLGPGYGYTF	TGCGCCAGCGTTCCACTAGGACCAGGGTATGGCTACACCTTC
-	TRBJ2-7	15	TRBV20-1	TRBD2	CSASDQEAGGYEQYF	TGCAGTGCTAGTGATCAGGAGGCGGGAGGGTACGAGCAGTACTTC
-	TRBJ2-2	15	TRBV7-8	-	CASSSTGTYTGELFF	TGTGCCAGCAGCTCCACGGGAACCTACACCGGGGAGCTGTTTTTT
once	TRBJ2-2	14	TRBV9	-	CASAAAGYTGELFF	TGTGCCAGCGCGGCGGCAGGTTACACCGGGGAGCTGTTTTTT
-	TRBJ2-2	12	TRBV12-3/TRBV12-4	-	CASGKVGGELFF	TGTGCCAGCGGGAAGGTGGGCGGGGAGCTGTTTTTT
-	TRBJ2-7	14	TRBV11-2	TRBD1	CASSLDRDRDEQYF	TGTGCCAGCAGCTTAGATCGAGACAGGGACGAGCAGTACTTC
-	TRBJ1-5	13	TRBV10-3	-	CATRTDPHQPQHF	TGTGCCACTCGGACAGACCCCCATCAGCCCCAGCATTTT
-	TRBJ2-1	15	TRBV19	-	CASRVQLGLDNEQFF	TGTGCCAGTAGGGTACAGTTAGGGCTTGACAATGAGCAGTTCTTC
-	TRBJ2-7	12	TRBV28	TRBD1	CASGNRGYEQYF	TGTGCCAGCGGCAACAGGGGCTACGAGCAGTACTTC
-	TRBJ1-2	16	TRBV21-1	-	CASSSGKDRDSYGYTF	TGTGCCAGCAGCAGCGGTAAGGACAGGGATAGCTATGGCTACACCTTC
-	TRBJ2-1	15	TRBV15	-	CATSLGVGSYNEQFF	TGTGCCACCAGCCTTGGAGTAGGTTCCTACAATGAGCAGTTCTTC
-	TRBJ1-2	13	TRBV19	-	CASSSGGYYGYTF	TGTGCCAGTAGTAGCGGCGGATACTATGGCTACACCTTC